This TCR beta chain is drawn from a study of blood T cell repertoires in COVID-19. In this sample, this clone turned up many times. Original processing methods: It was from reference gene primer amplification that nucleated cell counts were estimated. Data came from immunoSEQ multiplex PCR; TCRdb stores just in-frame clones and leaves some out. V and J calls and clone size are as listed in that table; D and trimming were resolved from the DNA. The table includes about 89,000 clones, 80% detected once. With V trimmed by 2 bases and J by 1 base, 2 bases remained unmatched. Germline V gives CDR1 MRHNA, CDR2 SNTAGT. The CDR3 sequence is 16 residues long.

This clonotype was obtained from a woman older than 75 with acute or convalescent COVID-19. The chain combines TRBV6-4 with TRBJ2-2, with TRBD1 matching 9 bases. What was sequenced was peripheral blood. The CDR3 DNA sequence: TGTGCCAGCAGTGACGGGGGACAGGGGAACACCGGGGAGCTGTTTTTT. It is translated as CASSDGGQGNTGELFF.